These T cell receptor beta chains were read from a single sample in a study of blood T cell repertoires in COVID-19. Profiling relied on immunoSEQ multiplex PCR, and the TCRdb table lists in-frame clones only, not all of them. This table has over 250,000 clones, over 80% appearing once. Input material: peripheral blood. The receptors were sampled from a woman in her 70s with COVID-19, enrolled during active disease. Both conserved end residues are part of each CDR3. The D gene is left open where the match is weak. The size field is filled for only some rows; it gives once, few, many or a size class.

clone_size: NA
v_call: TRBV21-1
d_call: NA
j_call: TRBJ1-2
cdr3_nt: TGTGCCAGCAGCTTAAGAGGGCTCCCCGTCCCTAATGGCTACACCTTC
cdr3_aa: CASSLRGLPVPNGYTF

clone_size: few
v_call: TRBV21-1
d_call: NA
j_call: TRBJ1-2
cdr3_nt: TGTGCCAGCAGCAAAGAGGGAGGGGTTAATTGCTACACCTTC
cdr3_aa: CASSKEGGVNCYTF

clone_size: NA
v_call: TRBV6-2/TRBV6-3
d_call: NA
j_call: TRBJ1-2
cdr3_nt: TGTGCCAGCAGTTATCTTCCCTCTAGGCCTGGCGACTATGGCTACACCTTC
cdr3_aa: CASSYLPSRPGDYGYTF

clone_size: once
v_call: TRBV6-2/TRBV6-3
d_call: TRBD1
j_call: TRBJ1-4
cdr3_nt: TGTGCCAGCAGTTGGGGGAGCCGTGGAGGGGGCAACCAGGAACTGTTTTTT
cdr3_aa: CASSWGSRGGGNQELFF

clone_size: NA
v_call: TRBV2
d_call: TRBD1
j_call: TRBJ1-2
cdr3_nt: TGTGCCAGCAGTGAAAACAGGGGGCTTGGCTACACCTTC
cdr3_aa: CASSENRGLGYTF

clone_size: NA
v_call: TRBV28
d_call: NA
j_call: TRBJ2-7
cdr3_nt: TGTGCCAGCGGGACGGGGGAGCGAGAGCAGTACTTC
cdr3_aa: CASGTGEREQYF

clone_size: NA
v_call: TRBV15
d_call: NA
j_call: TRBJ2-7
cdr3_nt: TGTGCCACCAGCCCAACGGGTTCCTACGAGCAGTACTTC
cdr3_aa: CATSPTGSYEQYF

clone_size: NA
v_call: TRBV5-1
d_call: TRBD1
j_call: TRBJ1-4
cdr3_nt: TGCGCCAGCAGCAACGTAGGACAGGGCTCAAAACTGTTTTTT
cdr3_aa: CASSNVGQGSKLFF

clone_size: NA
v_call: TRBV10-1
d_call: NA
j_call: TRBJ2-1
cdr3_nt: TGCGCCCGGTATTTAGCGGTAAGCTCCTACAATGAGCAGTTCTTC
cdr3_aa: CARYLAVSSYNEQFF

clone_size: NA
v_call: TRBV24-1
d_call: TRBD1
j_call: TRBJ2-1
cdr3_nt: TGTGCCACCAGTGACGACAGGGTCCGGAATGAGCAGTTCTTC
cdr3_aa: CATSDDRVRNEQFF

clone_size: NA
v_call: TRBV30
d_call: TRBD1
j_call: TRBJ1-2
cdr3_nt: TGTGCCTGGAGTGGACAGGGCCACGCTAACTATGGCTACACCTTC
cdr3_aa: CAWSGQGHANYGYTF

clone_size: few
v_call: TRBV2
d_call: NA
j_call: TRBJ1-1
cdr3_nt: TGTGCCAGCACCAGGGCAGGGCTTTTAATGAACACTGAAGCTTTCTTT
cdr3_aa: CASTRAGLLMNTEAFF

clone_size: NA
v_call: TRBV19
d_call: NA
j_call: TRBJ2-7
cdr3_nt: TGTGCCAGTAGTTTACAGGGCTACGAGCAGTACTTC
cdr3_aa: CASSLQGYEQYF

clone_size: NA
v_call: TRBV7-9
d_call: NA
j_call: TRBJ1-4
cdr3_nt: TGTGCCAGCAGCAATACGACCGGGTATACTTCTTTT
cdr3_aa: CASSNTTGYTSF

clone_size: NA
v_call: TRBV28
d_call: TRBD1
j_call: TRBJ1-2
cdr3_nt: TGTGCCAGCAGTTTATCCCGGGACAGCCAGAACTATGGCTACACCTTC
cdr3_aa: CASSLSRDSQNYGYTF

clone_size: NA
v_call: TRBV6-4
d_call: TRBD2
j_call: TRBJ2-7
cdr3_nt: TGTGCCAGCAGTGTTCTACTAGCGGCGCACGAGCAGTACTTC
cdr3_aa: CASSVLLAAHEQYF

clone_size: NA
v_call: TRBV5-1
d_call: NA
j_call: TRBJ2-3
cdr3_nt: TGCGCCAGCAGCTTGGCTCGGGACATAGCAGATACGCAGTATTTT
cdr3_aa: CASSLARDIADTQYF

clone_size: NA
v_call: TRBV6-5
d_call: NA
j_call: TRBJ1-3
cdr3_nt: TGTGCCAGCAGTTCCGCCGCAGGGAACACCATATATTTT
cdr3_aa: CASSSAAGNTIYF

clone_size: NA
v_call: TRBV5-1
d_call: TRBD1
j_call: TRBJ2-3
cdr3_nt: TGCGCCAGCAGCTTGCCCCAGACAGGGAGTGTGACAGATACGCAGTATTTT
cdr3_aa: CASSLPQTGSVTDTQYF

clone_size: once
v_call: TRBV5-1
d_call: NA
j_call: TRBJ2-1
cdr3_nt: TGCGCCAGCAGCCTACCTGTGTCCAATGAGCAGTTCTTC
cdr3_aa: CASSLPVSNEQFF

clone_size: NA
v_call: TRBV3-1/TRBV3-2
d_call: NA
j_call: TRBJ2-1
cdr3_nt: TGTGCCAGCAGCCAAGTACAGCACGGTTTCGCGGGACAGAGTAATGAGCAGTTCTTC
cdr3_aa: CASSQVQHGFAGQSNEQFF

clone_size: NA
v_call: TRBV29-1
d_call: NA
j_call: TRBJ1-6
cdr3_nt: TGCAGCGCTCACCCGGTCCCGCAACGGGATTCACCCCTCCACTTT
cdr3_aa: CSAHPVPQRDSPLHF

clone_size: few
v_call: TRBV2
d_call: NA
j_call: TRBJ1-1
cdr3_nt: TGTGCCAGCAGCGGCATAGGGGGCACTGAAGCTTTCTTT
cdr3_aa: CASSGIGGTEAFF

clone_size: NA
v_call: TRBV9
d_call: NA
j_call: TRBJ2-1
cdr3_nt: TGTGCCAGCAGCGGGCCTCGGGGATTATACTCCTACAATGAGCAGTTCTTC
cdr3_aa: CASSGPRGLYSYNEQFF

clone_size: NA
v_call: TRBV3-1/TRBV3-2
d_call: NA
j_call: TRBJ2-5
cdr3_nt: TGTGCCAGCAGCCGGACAACGTACCAAGAGACCCAGTACTTC
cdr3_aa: CASSRTTYQETQYF

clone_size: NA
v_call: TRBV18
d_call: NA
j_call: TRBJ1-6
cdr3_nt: TGTGCCAGCTCACACGGGGGAGAATTTTCACCCCTCCACTTT
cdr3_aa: CASSHGGEFSPLHF

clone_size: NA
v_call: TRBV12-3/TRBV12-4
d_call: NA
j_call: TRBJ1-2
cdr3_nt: TGTGCCAGCAGCCCCCTCGGGGGCTACACCTTC
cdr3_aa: CASSPLGGYTF

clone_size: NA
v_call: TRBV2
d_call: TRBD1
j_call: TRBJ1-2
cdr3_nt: TGTGCCAGCAGTGAACGGGACAGGGTCTATGGCTACACCTTC
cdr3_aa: CASSERDRVYGYTF

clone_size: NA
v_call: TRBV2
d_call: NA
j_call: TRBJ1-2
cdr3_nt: TGTGCCAGCAGATCGGCAGGGGCTTCTGGCTACACCTTC
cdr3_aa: CASRSAGASGYTF

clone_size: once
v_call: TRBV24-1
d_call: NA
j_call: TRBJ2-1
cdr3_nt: TGTGCCACCAGTGACACTAGCAGGACGGCTACGCAGTTCTTC
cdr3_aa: CATSDTSRTATQFF

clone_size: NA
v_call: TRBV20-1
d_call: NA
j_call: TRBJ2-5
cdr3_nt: TGCAGTGCTAGTAAAGGGACTGTTACTCAGGAGACCCAGTACTTC
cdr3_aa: CSASKGTVTQETQYF

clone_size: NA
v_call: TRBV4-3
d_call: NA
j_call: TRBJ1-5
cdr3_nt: TGCGCCAGCAGCCAAGAGGCAGGGGGCAATCAGCCCCAGCATTTT
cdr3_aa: CASSQEAGGNQPQHF

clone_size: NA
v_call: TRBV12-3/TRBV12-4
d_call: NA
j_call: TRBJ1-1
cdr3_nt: TGTGCCAGCAGTCGACTCGGAGGAACTGAAGCTTTCTTT
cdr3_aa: CASSRLGGTEAFF

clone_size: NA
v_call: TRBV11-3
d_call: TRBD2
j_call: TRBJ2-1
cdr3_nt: TGTGCCAGCAGCTTGCGGCTAGCGGAACCCTACAATGAGCAGTTCTTC
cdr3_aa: CASSLRLAEPYNEQFF

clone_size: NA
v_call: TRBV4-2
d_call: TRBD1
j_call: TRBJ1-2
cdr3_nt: TGTGCCAGCAGCCAAGTAAAGGCAGGGGGCAGCTATGGCTACACCTTC
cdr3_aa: CASSQVKAGGSYGYTF

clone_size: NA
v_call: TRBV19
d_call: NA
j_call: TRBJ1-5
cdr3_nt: TGTGCCAGTAGTGATGGACAGAGCCGACATCAGCCCCAGCATTTT
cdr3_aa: CASSDGQSRHQPQHF